The 18 T cell receptor beta chains given below trace back to one sample, sequenced in a study of blood T cell repertoires in COVID-19. Generated by immunoSEQ multiplex PCR, the TCRdb table keeps only in-frame clones and is missing some. The data show about 670,000 clones, around 90% seen once. Sample: peripheral blood. The receptors were sampled from a woman between 18 and 29 years old with acute or convalescent COVID-19.

The chain joins TRBV14 to TRBJ1-2; D may be TRBD1 (6 bases). CDR1 and CDR2 from the germline V gene are SGHDN and FVKESK. CDR3 length equals 16 residues. Trimming shortened V by 2 bases and J by 1 base, and 14 bases separated the two germline ends. CDR3 in DNA: TGTGCCAGCAGCCAAACCCAGACAGGCGGTAACTATGGCTACACCTTC. Translating it yields CASSQTQTGGNYGYTF.

V and J are TRBV20-1 and TRBJ1-1, with 7 bases lining up with TRBD1. CDR1 and CDR2 (germline): DFQATT, SNEGSKA (reference sequence). This CDR3 has 11 amino acids. CDR3 residues: CSIPGQPEAFF. The CDR3 region has the DNA TGCAGCATCCCGGGACAGCCAGAAGCTTTCTTT.

This clone was detected once. The chain combines TRBV5-6 with TRBJ1-1; 7 bases are shared with TRBD1. V was clipped by 0 bases and J by 0 bases; unmatched bases: 5. The germline V gene encodes CDR1 SGHDT and CDR2 YYEEEE. The length of the CDR3 is 16 residues. CDR3 coding DNA: TGTGCCAGCAGCTTGGCCGTGGGACAGCTGAACACTGAAGCTTTCTTT. Protein: CASSLAVGQLNTEAFF. Together with reference TRBV5-6 and TRBJ1-1, the CDR3 gives the full variable domain: DAGVTQSPTHLIKTRGQQVTLRCSPKSGHDTVSWYQQALGQGPQFIFQYYEEEERQRGNFPDRFSGHQFPNYSSELNVNALLLGDSALYLCASSLAVGQLNTEAFFGQGTRLTVV.

The rearrangement links TRBV6-2 or TRBV6-3 to TRBJ1-1, with 8 bases that match TRBD1. Unmatched junction bases numbered 9, after V lost 3 bases and J lost 3 bases. The CDR3 is 16 residues long. Germline V lookup: CDR1 MNHEY, CDR2 SVGEGT. CDR3 sequence reads: CASSYETGARYTEAFF. CDR3 DNA: TGTGCCAGCAGTTATGAGACAGGGGCAAGGTACACTGAAGCTTTCTTT.

The chain links TRBV7-9 to TRBJ1-1, with D possibly TRBD1 on 5 matching bases. Germline V lookup: CDR1 SEHNR, CDR2 FQNEAQ (reference sequence). This CDR3 is built from 12 residues. The germline V and J ends were trimmed by 7 bases and 8 bases, with 14 bases remaining between them. The CDR3 reads CASTLTRTEAFF. In DNA, the CDR3 is TGTGCCAGCACCCTAACTCGGACAGAAGCTTTCTTT.

The CDR3: CASRQGTDTQYF. The CDR3 coding sequence is TGCGCCAGCAGACAGGGCACAGATACGCAGTATTTT. The chain carries TRBV10-1 and TRBJ2-3; possible D gene TRBD1, 5 bases. The germline gives CDR1 WNHNN, CDR2 SYGVQD (reference sequence). This CDR3 is built from 12 residues. Trimming took off 6 bases at V and 1 base at J, with 5 bases between the two ends.

V and J are TRBV4-1 and TRBJ2-2; D not resolved. The ends were cut back, 0 bases at V and 7 bases at J, with 6 bases in the middle. There are 13 residues in the CDR3. Germline CDR1 reads MGHRA; CDR2 reads YSYEKL. The CDR3 is CASSQEESGELFF. The CDR3 region has the DNA TGCGCCAGCAGCCAAGAAGAGAGCGGGGAGCTGTTTTTT.

This chain uses TRBV6-5 with TRBJ1-1; 10 bases fit TRBD1. Per the germline V gene, CDR1 is MNHEY and CDR2 is SVGAGI. This CDR3 comprises 14 residues. V was clipped by 6 bases and J by 3 bases; unmatched bases: 4. The CDR3 region is CASRTGTGDTEAFF. For the CDR3, the DNA is TGTGCCAGCAGAACCGGGACAGGGGACACTGAAGCTTTCTTT.

The chain joins TRBV7-2 to TRBJ1-2; a possible D gene is TRBD1 (5 bases). This CDR3 contains 13 residues. The V gene's germline CDR1 is SGHTA and CDR2 FQGNSA. Trimming pared 5 bases from V and 8 bases from J, leaving 15 bases between. The CDR3 loop reads CASSDSGFRGYTF. The CDR3 coding sequence is TGTGCCAGCAGCGATTCAGGGTTTCGGGGCTACACCTTC. The whole variable domain, remainder taken from reference TRBV7-2 and TRBJ1-2, is GAGVSQSPSNKVTEKGKDVELRCDPISGHTALYWYRQSLGQGLEFLIYFQGNSAPDKSGLPSDRFSAERTGGSVSTLTIQRTQQEDSAVYLCASSDSGFRGYTFGSGTRLTVV.

V and J are TRBV5-1 and TRBJ1-5; no firm D call. V was trimmed by 1 base and J by 5 bases, leaving 7 bases between them. CDR3 size: 13 residues. CDR1 is SGHRS, CDR2 YFSETQ, per germline. In DNA form, the CDR3 reads TGCGCCAGCAGCTTGTTGCCGGATCAGCCCCAGCATTTT. Encoded protein: CASSLLPDQPQHF. The full variable domain, completed using reference TRBV5-1 and TRBJ1-5, is KAGVTQTPRYLIKTRGQQVTLSCSPISGHRSVSWYQQTPGQGLQFLFEYFSETQRNKGNFPGRFSGRQFSNSRSEMNVSTLELGDSALYLCASSLLPDQPQHFGDGTRLSIL.

The rearrangement links TRBV13 to TRBJ1-1, with D possibly matching TRBD1 (6 bases). Between the trimmed V and J ends, which lost 4 bases and 1 base, there was a span of 13 bases. The CDR3 spans 15 residues. Looked up from germline, CDR1 is PRHDT and CDR2 is FYEKMQ (reference sequence). This CDR3 reads CASSSLTGPNTEAFF. The CDR3 bases are TGTGCCAGCAGCTCTCTTACAGGGCCGAACACTGAAGCTTTCTTT. Filled out from reference TRBV13 and TRBJ1-1, the complete variable domain reads AAGVIQSPRHLIKEKRETATLKCYPIPRHDTVYWYQQGPGQDPQFLISFYEKMQSDKGSIPDRFSAQQFSDYHSELNMSSLELGDSALYFCASSSLTGPNTEAFFGQGTRLTVV.

The rearrangement uses TRBV2 and TRBJ2-2; D call uncertain. Germline V gives CDR1 SNHLY, CDR2 FYNNEI. V lost 4 bases to trimming and J lost 5 bases, with 11 bases between them. This CDR3 region has 14 residues. In DNA, the CDR3 is TGTGCCAGCAGTGCTCTCACTAATACCGGGGAGCTGTTTTTT. Translation: CASSALTNTGELFF.

The chain has TRBV7-3 and TRBJ2-7, with 7 bases aligning to TRBD1. CDR1 SGHTA and CDR2 FQGTGA come from the germline V gene. The V and J ends lost 4 bases and 5 bases, in that order; junction bases with no gene match: 14. The CDR3 has 16 amino acids. The chain's CDR3 is CASSYIGPTGSNEQYF. The CDR3 nucleotides read TGTGCCAGCAGCTACATCGGCCCGACAGGGTCCAACGAGCAGTACTTC. Full variable domain (rest looked up from reference TRBV7-3 and TRBJ2-7): GAGVSQTPSNKVTEKGKYVELRCDPISGHTALYWYRQSLGQGPEFLIYFQGTGAADDSGLPNDRFFAVRPEGSVSTLKIQRTERGDSAVYLCASSYIGPTGSNEQYFGPGTRLTVT.

This clone showed up just a few times. The chain is built from TRBV5-4 and TRBJ2-7; 10 nucleotides agree with TRBD1. Germline-derived CDR1 and CDR2 are SGHNT and YYREEE (reference sequence). V dropped 4 bases and J dropped 2; count of bases not matched to a gene: 6. This CDR3 is 15 amino acids long. Written as DNA, the CDR3 is TGTGCCAGCAGCCCCAGGGACAGGGGCACCTACGAGCAGTACTTC. Its translation: CASSPRDRGTYEQYF.

This chain joins TRBV3-1 (or the pseudogene TRBV3-2) and TRBJ2-1; D perhaps matches TRBD2 (6 bases). Per the germline V gene, CDR1 is LGHDT and CDR2 is YNNKEL (reference sequence). This CDR3 region has 14 residues. V lost 4 bases, J lost 8 bases, and 15 bases lay in between. The CDR3 protein is CASSPSKGRHEQFF. The CDR3 DNA follows: TGTGCCAGCAGCCCCTCGAAGGGGAGGCATGAGCAGTTCTTC.

The J gene is TRBJ2-2, the V gene TRBV18; D perhaps matches TRBD2 (6 bases). The ends were cut back, 5 bases at V and 1 base at J, with 14 bases in the middle. There are 16 residues in the CDR3. CDR1 and CDR2 (germline): KGHSH, LQKENI. CDR3 in DNA: TGTGCCAGCTCATCAACCGGGACTGGGAACACCGGGGAGCTGTTTTTT. Amino acids: CASSSTGTGNTGELFF. The full variable domain, completed using reference TRBV18 and TRBJ2-2, is NAGVMQNPRHLVRRRGQEARLRCSPMKGHSHVYWYRQLPEEGLKFMVYLQKENIIDESGMPKERFSAEFPKEGPSILRIQQVVRGDSAAYFCASSSTGTGNTGELFFGEGSRLTVL.

CDR3 amino acids: CATSPGGAEAFF. CDR3 nucleotides: TGTGCCACCAGTCCCGGCGGAGCAGAAGCTTTCTTT. This chain links TRBV24-1 with TRBJ1-1, with D unresolved. V lost 6 bases and J lost 8, with 12 bases in between. CDR3 length: 12 residues. Per the germline V gene, CDR1 is KGHDR and CDR2 is SFDVKD.

V and J are TRBV7-9 and TRBJ1-2; 7 bases line up with TRBD1. This CDR3 has 15 residues. V lost 5 bases to trimming and J lost 3 bases; unmatched junction nucleotides: 9. The germline V gene encodes CDR1 SEHNR and CDR2 FQNEAQ (reference sequence). The CDR3 is CASSLDRRGDYGYTF. The CDR3 DNA reads TGTGCCAGCAGCCTGGACAGGCGAGGGGACTATGGCTACACCTTC. Using reference TRBV7-9 and TRBJ1-2 for the parts outside the CDR3, the full variable domain is DTGVSQNPRHKITKRGQNVTFRCDPISEHNRLYWYRQTLGQGPEFLTYFQNEAQLEKSRLLSDRFSAERPKGSFSTLEIQRTEQGDSAMYLCASSLDRRGDYGYTFGSGTRLTVV.